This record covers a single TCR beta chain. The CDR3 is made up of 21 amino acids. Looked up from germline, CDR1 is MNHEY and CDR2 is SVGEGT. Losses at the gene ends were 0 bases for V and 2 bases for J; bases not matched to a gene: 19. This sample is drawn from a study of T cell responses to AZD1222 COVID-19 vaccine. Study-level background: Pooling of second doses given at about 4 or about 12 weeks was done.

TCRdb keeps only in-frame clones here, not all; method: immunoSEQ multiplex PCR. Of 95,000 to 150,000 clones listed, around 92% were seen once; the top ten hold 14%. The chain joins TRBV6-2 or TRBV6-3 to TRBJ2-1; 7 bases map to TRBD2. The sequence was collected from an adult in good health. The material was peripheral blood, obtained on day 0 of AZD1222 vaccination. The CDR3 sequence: CASSYSNAQRGPPAAYNEQFF. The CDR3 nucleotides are TGTGCCAGCAGTTACTCGAATGCCCAGCGGGGACCTCCCGCGGCCTACAATGAGCAGTTCTTC.